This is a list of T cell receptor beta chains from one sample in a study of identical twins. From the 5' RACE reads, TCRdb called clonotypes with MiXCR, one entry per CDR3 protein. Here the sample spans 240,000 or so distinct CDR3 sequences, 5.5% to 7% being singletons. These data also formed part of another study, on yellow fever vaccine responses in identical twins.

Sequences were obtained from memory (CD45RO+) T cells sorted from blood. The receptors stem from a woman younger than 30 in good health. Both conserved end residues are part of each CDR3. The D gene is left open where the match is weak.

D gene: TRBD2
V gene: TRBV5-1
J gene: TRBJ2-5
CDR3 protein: CASSGGTNQETQYF

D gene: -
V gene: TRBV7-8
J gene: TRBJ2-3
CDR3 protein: CASSPRPASEADTQYF

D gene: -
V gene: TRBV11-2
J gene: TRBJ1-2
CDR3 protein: CASSYDSYYGYTF

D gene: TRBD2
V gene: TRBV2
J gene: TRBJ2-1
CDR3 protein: CASSEARTSGANEQFF

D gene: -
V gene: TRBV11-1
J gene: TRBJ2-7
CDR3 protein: CASSQHWGSYEQYF

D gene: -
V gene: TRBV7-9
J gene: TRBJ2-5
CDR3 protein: CASRHGGVKETQYF

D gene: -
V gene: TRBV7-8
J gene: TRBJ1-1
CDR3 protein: CASSLGEAFGTEAFF

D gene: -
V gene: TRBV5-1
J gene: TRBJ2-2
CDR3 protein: CASSLDWSSNTGELFF

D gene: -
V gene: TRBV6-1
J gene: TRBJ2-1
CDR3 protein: CASSDLRDNEQFF

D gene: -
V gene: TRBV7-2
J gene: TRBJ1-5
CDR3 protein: CASSLGTGYQPQHF

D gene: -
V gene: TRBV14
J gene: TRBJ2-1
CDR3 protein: CASSQGARAQQFF